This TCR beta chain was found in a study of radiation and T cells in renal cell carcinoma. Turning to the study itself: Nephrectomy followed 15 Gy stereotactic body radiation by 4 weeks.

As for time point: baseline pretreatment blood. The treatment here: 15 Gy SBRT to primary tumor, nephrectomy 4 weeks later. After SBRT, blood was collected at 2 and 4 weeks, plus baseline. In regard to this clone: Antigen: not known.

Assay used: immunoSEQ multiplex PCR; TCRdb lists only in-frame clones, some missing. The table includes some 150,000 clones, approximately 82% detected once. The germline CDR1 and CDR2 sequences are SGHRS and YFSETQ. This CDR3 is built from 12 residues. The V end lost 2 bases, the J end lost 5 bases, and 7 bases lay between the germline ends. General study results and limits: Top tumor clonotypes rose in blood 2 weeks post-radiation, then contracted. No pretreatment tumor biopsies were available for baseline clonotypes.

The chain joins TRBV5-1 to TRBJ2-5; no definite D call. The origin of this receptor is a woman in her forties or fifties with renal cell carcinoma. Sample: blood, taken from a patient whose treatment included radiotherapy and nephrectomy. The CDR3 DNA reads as TGCGCCAGCAGCTTTGGCTTTGAGACCCAGTACTTC. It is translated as CASSFGFETQYF. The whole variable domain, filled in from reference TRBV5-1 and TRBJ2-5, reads KAGVTQTPRYLIKTRGQQVTLSCSPISGHRSVSWYQQTPGQGLQFLFEYFSETQRNKGNFPGRFSGRQFSNSRSEMNVSTLELGDSALYLCASSFGFETQYFGPGTRLLVL.